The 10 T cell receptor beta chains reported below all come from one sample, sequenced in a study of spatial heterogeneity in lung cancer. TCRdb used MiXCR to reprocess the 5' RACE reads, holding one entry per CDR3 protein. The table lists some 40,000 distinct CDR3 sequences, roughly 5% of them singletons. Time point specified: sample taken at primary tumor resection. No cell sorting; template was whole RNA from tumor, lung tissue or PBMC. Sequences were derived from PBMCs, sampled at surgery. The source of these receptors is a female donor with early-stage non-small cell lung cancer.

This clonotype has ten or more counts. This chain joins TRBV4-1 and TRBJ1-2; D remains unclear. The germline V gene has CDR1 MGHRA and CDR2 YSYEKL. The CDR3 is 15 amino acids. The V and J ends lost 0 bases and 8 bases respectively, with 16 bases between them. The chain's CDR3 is CASSQDNLALGGYTF. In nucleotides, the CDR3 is TGCGCCAGCAGCCAAGATAATCTGGCTCTTGGGGGCTACACCTTC.

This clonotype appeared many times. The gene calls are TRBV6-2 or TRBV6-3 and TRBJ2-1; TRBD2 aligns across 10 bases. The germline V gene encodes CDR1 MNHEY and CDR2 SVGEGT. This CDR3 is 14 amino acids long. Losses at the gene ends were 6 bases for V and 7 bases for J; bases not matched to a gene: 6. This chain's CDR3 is CASRQAGGRNEQFF. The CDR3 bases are TGTGCCAGCAGGCAAGCGGGGGGGCGGAATGAGCAGTTCTTC.

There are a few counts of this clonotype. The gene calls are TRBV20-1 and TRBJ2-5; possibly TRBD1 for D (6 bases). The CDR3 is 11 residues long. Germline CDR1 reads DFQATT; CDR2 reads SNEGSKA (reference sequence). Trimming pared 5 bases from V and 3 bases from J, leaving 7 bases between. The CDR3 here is CSAHREETQYF. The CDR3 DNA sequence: TGCAGTGCTCACAGGGAAGAGACCCAGTACTTC.

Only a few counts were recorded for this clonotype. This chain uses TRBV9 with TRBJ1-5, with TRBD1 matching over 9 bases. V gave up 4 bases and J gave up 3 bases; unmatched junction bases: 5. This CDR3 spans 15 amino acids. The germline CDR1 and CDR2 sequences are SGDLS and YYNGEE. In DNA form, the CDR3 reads TGTGCCAGCAGCACAGGACAGGGGATCAATCAGCCCCAGCATTTT. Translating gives CASSTGQGINQPQHF.

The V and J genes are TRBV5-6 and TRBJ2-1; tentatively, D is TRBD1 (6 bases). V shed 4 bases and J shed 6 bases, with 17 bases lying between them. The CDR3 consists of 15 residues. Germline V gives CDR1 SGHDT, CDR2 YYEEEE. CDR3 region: CASSPGSGAGNEQFF. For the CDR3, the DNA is TGTGCCAGCAGCCCGGGGTCAGGGGCAGGCAATGAGCAGTTCTTC. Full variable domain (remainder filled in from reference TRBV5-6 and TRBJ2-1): DAGVTQSPTHLIKTRGQQVTLRCSPKSGHDTVSWYQQALGQGPQFIFQYYEEEERQRGNFPDRFSGHQFPNYSSELNVNALLLGDSALYLCASSPGSGAGNEQFFGPGTRLTVL.

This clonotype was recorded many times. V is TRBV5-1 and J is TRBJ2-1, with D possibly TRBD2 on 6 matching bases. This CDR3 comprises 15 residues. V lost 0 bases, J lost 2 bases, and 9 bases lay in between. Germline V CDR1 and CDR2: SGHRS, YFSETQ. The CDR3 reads CASSLAGDTYNEQFF. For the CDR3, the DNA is TGCGCCAGCAGCTTGGCGGGGGATACCTACAATGAGCAGTTCTTC.

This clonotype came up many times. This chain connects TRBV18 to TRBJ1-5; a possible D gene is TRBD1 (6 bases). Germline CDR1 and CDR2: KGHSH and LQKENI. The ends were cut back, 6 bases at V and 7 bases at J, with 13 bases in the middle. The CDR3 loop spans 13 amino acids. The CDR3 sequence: CASSRGESQPQHF. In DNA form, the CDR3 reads TGTGCCAGCTCCAGGGGTGAGTCCCAGCCCCAGCATTTT.

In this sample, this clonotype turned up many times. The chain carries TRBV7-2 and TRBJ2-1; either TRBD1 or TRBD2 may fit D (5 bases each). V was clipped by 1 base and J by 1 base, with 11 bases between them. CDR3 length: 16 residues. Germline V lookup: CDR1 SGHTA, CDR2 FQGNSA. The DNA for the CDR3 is TGTGCCAGCAGCTTAGTTGGGGACGCATCCTACAATGAGCAGTTCTTC. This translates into CASSLVGDASYNEQFF.

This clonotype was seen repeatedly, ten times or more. For the CDR3, the DNA is TGCGCCAGCAGCAGGTCTCCGGGACAGAGTTCCTACGAGCAGTACTTC. This sequence encodes CASSRSPGQSSYEQYF. The rearrangement links TRBV5-1 to TRBJ2-7, with 7 bases that match TRBD1. V dropped 4 bases and J dropped 1; count of bases not matched to a gene: 11. The V gene's germline CDR1 is SGHRS and CDR2 YFSETQ. The CDR3 contains 16 residues.

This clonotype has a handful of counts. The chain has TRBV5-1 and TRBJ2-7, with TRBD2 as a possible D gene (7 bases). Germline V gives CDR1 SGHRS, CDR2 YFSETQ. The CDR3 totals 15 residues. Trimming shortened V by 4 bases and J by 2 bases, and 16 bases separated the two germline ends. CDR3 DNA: TGCGCCAGCAGCCGGGGGGCGGACAGTGCCTACGAGCAGTACTTC. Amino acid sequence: CASSRGADSAYEQYF.